This T cell receptor beta chain is from a study of control samples from healthy donors and cancer patients (dated by TCRdb to 2018 to 2020). This clone was found once. There is no known antigen for this receptor. Base qualities are not provided; no much larger clone lies one nucleotide away. Library construction relied on the immunoSEQ multiplex PCR assay. The source is immuneACCESS, and TCRdb retained only in-frame sequences with V and J called. Part of the clones is not carried over; for the studies checked, unresolved V genes explain less than half of this, and the remainder is unexplained. The sample yields just under 100,000 clones; approximately 93% were counted once. The ten largest clones capture 6.5% to 9.5% of the sample. The germline V gene sets CDR1 to SQVTM and CDR2 to ANQGSEA. V is cut by 3 bases and J by 4 bases, and the space between the germline ends is 10 bases. From its cysteine to its phenylalanine, the CDR3 spans 13 amino acids. Only the CDR3 DNA stays, 39 bases, in frame from base 1.

The V and J segments used are TRBV29-1 and TRBJ2-1; a tentative D call is TRBD1 (5 bases match). Sequences were obtained from blood. This receptor was taken from a man aged 18 to 29 in good health. The DNA is as follows: TGCAGCGTTGAGATCCCAGGGTACAATGAGCAGTTCTTC. Protein translation: CSVEIPGYNEQFF.